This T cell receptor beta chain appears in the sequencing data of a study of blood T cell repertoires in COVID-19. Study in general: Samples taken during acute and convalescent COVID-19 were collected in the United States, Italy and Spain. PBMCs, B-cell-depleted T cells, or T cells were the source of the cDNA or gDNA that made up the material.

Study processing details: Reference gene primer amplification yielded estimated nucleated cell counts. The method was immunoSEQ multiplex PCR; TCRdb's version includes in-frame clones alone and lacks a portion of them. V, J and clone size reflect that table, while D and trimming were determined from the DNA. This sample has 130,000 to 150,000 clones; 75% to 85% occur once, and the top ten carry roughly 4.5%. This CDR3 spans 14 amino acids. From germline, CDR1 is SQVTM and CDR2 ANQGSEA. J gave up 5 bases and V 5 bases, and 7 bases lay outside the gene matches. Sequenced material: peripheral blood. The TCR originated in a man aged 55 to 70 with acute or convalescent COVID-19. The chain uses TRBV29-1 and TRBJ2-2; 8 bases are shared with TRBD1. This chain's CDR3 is CSVLGTGLTGELFF. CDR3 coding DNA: TGCAGCGTTCTTGGGACAGGTTTGACCGGGGAGCTGTTTTTT.